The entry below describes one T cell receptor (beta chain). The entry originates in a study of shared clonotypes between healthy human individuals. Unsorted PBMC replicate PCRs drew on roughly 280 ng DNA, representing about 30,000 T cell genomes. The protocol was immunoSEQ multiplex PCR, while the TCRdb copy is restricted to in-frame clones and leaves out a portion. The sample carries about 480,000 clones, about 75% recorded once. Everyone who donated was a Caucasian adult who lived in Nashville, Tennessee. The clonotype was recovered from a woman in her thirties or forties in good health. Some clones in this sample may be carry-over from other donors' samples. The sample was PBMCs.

CDR3 loop: CASSPDLESYNEQFF. The CDR3 nucleotides are TGCGCCAGCAGCCCGGACTTGGAATCCTACAATGAGCAGTTCTTC. This chain links TRBV4-3 with TRBJ2-1; possibly TRBD2 for D (5 bases). Trimming stripped 4 bases from V and 1 base from J, with 11 bases between. The CDR3 totals 15 residues. CDR1 is LGHNA, CDR2 YSLEER, per germline.